This T cell receptor (beta chain) was obtained from a study of blood T cell repertoires in COVID-19. Study-wide context: Samples taken during acute and convalescent COVID-19 were collected in the United States, Italy and Spain.

Germline loops: CDR1 SNHLY, CDR2 FYNNEI. The CDR3 totals 12 residues. Trimming removed 7 bases at V and 1 base at J, with 5 bases between. TCRdb's copy holds only in-frame clones and misses some; the assay was immunoSEQ multiplex PCR. Of 210,000 or so clones listed, roughly 84% are singletons. This receptor was taken from a middle-aged man with active or convalescent COVID-19. The sample comprised peripheral blood. This chain uses TRBV2 with TRBJ1-5; no firm D call. CDR3 sequence reads: CASTLSNQPQHF. In DNA, the CDR3 is TGTGCCAGCACCTTGAGCAATCAGCCCCAGCATTTT.